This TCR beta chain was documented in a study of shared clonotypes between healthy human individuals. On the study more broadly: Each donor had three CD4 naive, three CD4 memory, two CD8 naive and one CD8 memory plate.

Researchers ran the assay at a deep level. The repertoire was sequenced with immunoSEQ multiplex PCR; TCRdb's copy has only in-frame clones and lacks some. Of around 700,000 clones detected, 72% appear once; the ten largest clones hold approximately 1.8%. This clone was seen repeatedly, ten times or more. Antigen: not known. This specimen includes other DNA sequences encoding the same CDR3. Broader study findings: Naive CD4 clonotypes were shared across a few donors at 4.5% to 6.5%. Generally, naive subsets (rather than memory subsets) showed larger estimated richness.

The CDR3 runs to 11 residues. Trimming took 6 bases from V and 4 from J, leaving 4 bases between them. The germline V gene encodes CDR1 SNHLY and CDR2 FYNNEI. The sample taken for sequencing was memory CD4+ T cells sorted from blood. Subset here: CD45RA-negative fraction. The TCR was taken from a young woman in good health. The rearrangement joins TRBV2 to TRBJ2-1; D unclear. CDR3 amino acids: CASRAYNEQFF. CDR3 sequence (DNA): TGTGCCAGCAGAGCATACAATGAGCAGTTCTTC.